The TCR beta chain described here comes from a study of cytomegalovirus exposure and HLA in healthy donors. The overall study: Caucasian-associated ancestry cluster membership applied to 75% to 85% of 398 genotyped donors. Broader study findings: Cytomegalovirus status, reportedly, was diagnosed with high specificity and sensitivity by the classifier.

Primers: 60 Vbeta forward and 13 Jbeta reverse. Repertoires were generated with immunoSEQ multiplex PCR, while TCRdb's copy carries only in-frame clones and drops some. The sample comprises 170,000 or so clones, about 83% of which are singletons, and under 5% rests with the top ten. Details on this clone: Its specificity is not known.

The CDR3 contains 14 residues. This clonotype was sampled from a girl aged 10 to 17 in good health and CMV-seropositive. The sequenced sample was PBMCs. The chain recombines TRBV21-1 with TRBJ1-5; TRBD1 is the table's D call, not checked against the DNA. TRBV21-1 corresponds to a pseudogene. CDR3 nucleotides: TGTGCCAGCAGCAAAGATGGGACAGGGCAGCCCCAGCATTTT. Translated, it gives CASSKDGTGQPQHF.